This T cell receptor beta chain was obtained from a study of vaccination effects on CD4 cells after COVID-19. Study-level information: Researchers obtained post-vaccine samples at a median of 72 days past the second dose. PBMC were cultured at around 2 million per well with roughly 9.7 IU/ml IL-2 and 10 ug/ml peptides.

The culture ran for about eleven days before CD4+ T cells were isolated. Participants were given two doses of BNT162b2 or mRNA-1273 vaccine. Here immunoSEQ multiplex PCR was the method, and the copy in TCRdb shows in-frame clones only, minus some. The table shows more than 60,000 clones, with over 70% occurring only once. On this clone: Its antigen remains unidentified.

V was shortened by 4 bases and J by 3 bases, with 12 bases between the two germline ends. Germline loops: CDR1 LNHDA, CDR2 SQIVND (reference sequence). CDR3 length equals 14 residues. The sequence was collected from a human donor who received a COVID-19 vaccine. This sequence joins TRBV19 and TRBJ1-1, with D unclear. Sequenced here: CD4+ T cells from PBMCs cultured without peptide, sampled after COVID-19 vaccination. In DNA form, the CDR3 reads TGTGCCAGTAGTAGAGTGGAAGTGCACACTGAAGCTTTCTTT. Protein product: CASSRVEVHTEAFF.